A single sample is the source of the 27 T cell receptor beta chains below, sequenced in a study of blood T cell repertoires in COVID-19. Here immunoSEQ multiplex PCR was the method, and the copy in TCRdb shows in-frame clones only, minus some. The table records approximately 230,000 clones, approximately 90% of them present only once. Specimen: PBMCs or T cells enriched from blood (not recorded which). Receptor source: a man aged 35 to 55 who had recovered from COVID-19.

This chain joins TRBV5-1 and TRBJ1-1; a possible D gene is TRBD1 (6 bases). The CDR3 spans 15 residues. CDR1 and CDR2 (germline): SGHRS, YFSETQ. V gave up 0 bases and J gave up 3 bases, with 12 bases separating them. CDR3 sequence: CASSLANPGDTEAFF. CDR3 in DNA: TGCGCCAGCAGCTTGGCCAATCCAGGGGACACTGAAGCTTTCTTT.

This clone showed up just once. V and J are TRBV6-2 or TRBV6-3 and TRBJ2-3, with TRBD1 matching 7 bases. Looked up from germline, CDR1 is MNHEY and CDR2 is SVGEGT. V gave up 6 bases and J gave up 5 bases; unmatched junction bases: 8. The CDR3 sequence is 14 residues long. The DNA for the CDR3 is TGTGCCAGCAGCCCGGACAGGTCGGTAGATACGCAGTATTTT. This sequence encodes CASSPDRSVDTQYF.

The gene calls are TRBV7-9 and TRBJ1-1; possible D gene TRBD1, 6 bases. CDR1 is SEHNR, CDR2 FQNEAQ, per germline (reference sequence). Between the trimmed V and J ends, which lost 3 bases and 1 base, there was a span of 12 bases. The CDR3 is made up of 15 amino acids. CDR3 sequence: CASSFLRGRNTEAFF. DNA of the CDR3: TGTGCCAGCAGCTTCCTCAGGGGTCGGAACACTGAAGCTTTCTTT.

The chain carries TRBV7-6 and TRBJ1-2, with a tentative D call TRBD1 (5 bases). This CDR3 is built from 13 residues. Germline V lookup: CDR1 SGHVS, CDR2 FNYEAQ. V gave up 1 base and J gave up 3 bases, with 6 bases separating them. As DNA, the CDR3 is TGTGCCAGCAGCTTAGGCAGGGACTATGGCTACACCTTC. This encodes CASSLGRDYGYTF.

The chain employs TRBV7-3 and TRBJ2-1; TRBD1 might be the D (5 bases). The CDR3 runs to 14 residues. Germline V lookup: CDR1 SGHTA, CDR2 FQGTGA. V lost 7 bases, J lost 5 bases, and 15 bases lay in between. The CDR3 coding sequence is TGTGCCAGCAAAAAGTCAGGGTCCAACAATGAGCAGTTCTTC. Its translation is CASKKSGSNNEQFF. Full variable domain (rest looked up from reference TRBV7-3 and TRBJ2-1): GAGVSQTPSNKVTEKGKYVELRCDPISGHTALYWYRQSLGQGPEFLIYFQGTGAADDSGLPNDRFFAVRPEGSVSTLKIQRTERGDSAVYLCASKKSGSNNEQFFGPGTRLTVL.

This CDR3 is CASSLAVAYEQYF. The CDR3 DNA reads TGTGCCAGCAGCTTGGCCGTGGCTTACGAGCAGTACTTC. The rearrangement uses TRBV5-6 and TRBJ2-7; D gene ambiguous. The CDR3 covers 13 residues. The germline V gene has CDR1 SGHDT and CDR2 YYEEEE. V was clipped by 0 bases and J by 4 bases, with 8 bases between them. Using reference TRBV5-6 and TRBJ2-7 for the parts outside the CDR3, the full variable domain is DAGVTQSPTHLIKTRGQQVTLRCSPKSGHDTVSWYQQALGQGPQFIFQYYEEEERQRGNFPDRFSGHQFPNYSSELNVNALLLGDSALYLCASSLAVAYEQYFGPGTRLTVT.

The chain employs TRBV9 and TRBJ2-3, with 8 bases matching TRBD1. The CDR3 spans 17 residues. J gave up 4 bases and V 0 bases, and 10 bases lay outside the gene matches. Looked up from germline, CDR1 is SGDLS and CDR2 is YYNGEE. The CDR3 here is CASSVGIQGAGADTQYF. CDR3 coding DNA: TGTGCCAGCAGCGTAGGCATTCAGGGGGCCGGGGCAGATACGCAGTATTTT.

The CDR3 DNA reads as TGCGCCAGACTAGAAGGGGGCGAAGCTTTCTTT. It specifies CARLEGGEAFF. The chain is built from TRBV5-1 and TRBJ1-1, with 7 bases fitting TRBD1. CDR1 SGHRS and CDR2 YFSETQ come from the germline V gene. This CDR3 comprises 11 residues. J gave up 8 bases and V 8 bases, and 6 bases lay outside the gene matches.

The chain carries TRBV13 and TRBJ2-7, with a tentative D call TRBD2 (5 bases). This CDR3 has 19 amino acids. Germline CDR1 PRHDT, CDR2 FYEKMQ (reference sequence). V lost 1 base, J lost 1 base, and 23 bases lay in between. CDR3 in amino acids: CASSLERASGGFKSYEQYF. CDR3 nucleotides: TGTGCCAGCAGCTTAGAACGTGCCAGCGGCGGCTTCAAGTCCTACGAGCAGTACTTC.

The chain combines TRBV5-1 with TRBJ1-4; 8 bases align to TRBD1. After removal of 4 bases from V and 1 base from J, the junction contained 3 bases not matched to a gene. This CDR3 has 15 residues. Germline assignment: CDR1 SGHRS and CDR2 YFSETQ. The CDR3 region has the DNA TGCGCCAGCAGCGGACAGGGAGAAACTAATGAAAAACTGTTTTTT. Amino acids: CASSGQGETNEKLFF. Combining the CDR3 with reference TRBV5-1 and TRBJ1-4 gives the whole variable domain KAGVTQTPRYLIKTRGQQVTLSCSPISGHRSVSWYQQTPGQGLQFLFEYFSETQRNKGNFPGRFSGRQFSNSRSEMNVSTLELGDSALYLCASSGQGETNEKLFFGSGTQLSVL.

This clone is a singleton in its sample. The V call is TRBV28, the J call TRBJ2-3; D is unclear. The CDR3 loop spans 13 amino acids. V shed 7 bases and J shed 5 bases, with 13 bases lying between them. CDR1 and CDR2 from the germline V gene are MDHEN and SYDVKM. In DNA form, the CDR3 reads TGTGCCAGCAATGAACCCCGCGGAGATACGCAGTATTTT. Protein: CASNEPRGDTQYF.

As concerns this clone: Other DNA variants within this sample encode the same CDR3. The rearrangement joins TRBV3-1 (or the pseudogene TRBV3-2) to TRBJ1-2; a weak D match, TRBD1 (5 bases). Germline V gene data show CDR1 as LGHDT and CDR2 as YNNKEL (reference sequence). The CDR3 has 14 amino acids. The V end was cut by 0 bases, the J end by 2 bases, with 7 bases between. The CDR3 DNA is TGTGCCAGCAGCCAAGAGGGGGGAAACTATGGCTACACCTTC. It yields the protein CASSQEGGNYGYTF.

In this sample, this clone turned up a few times. The chain recombines TRBV28 with TRBJ1-4; the match to TRBD1 covers 8 bases. The germline V gene has CDR1 MDHEN and CDR2 SYDVKM. The ends lost 5 bases at V and 8 bases at J; junction bases unmatched: 7. The CDR3 length is 14 residues. This CDR3 is CASSATGVGEKLFF. CDR3 DNA sequence: TGTGCCAGCAGTGCGACAGGGGTAGGGGAAAAACTGTTTTTT.

The chain is built from TRBV6-5 and TRBJ2-3; 8 bases fit TRBD2. There are 15 residues in the CDR3. The germline CDR1 and CDR2 sequences are MNHEY and SVGAGI. The V and J ends lost 6 bases and 5 bases, in that order; junction bases with no gene match: 10. The CDR3 region is CASRSSGQRRDTQYF. CDR3 bases: TGTGCCAGCAGGTCTAGCGGGCAGCGACGAGATACGCAGTATTTT.

V gene TRBV10-3 combines with J gene TRBJ1-1; 7 nucleotides align to TRBD1. Germline V CDR1 and CDR2: ENHRY, SYGVKD. The trim removed 3 bases at V and 2 bases at J, leaving 9 bases unmatched. The CDR3 is 16 residues long. For the CDR3, the DNA is TGTGCCATCAGTGACCAGGACAGGATCCCAAACACTGAAGCTTTCTTT. It specifies CAISDQDRIPNTEAFF.

The chain has TRBV9 and TRBJ1-4, with D possibly being TRBD1 (6 bases). V lost 4 bases to trimming and J lost 7 bases, with 14 bases between them. Germline loops: CDR1 SGDLS, CDR2 YYNGEE. The CDR3 contains 14 residues. The CDR3 nucleotides are TGTGCCAGCAGCCCCTATGGGGGCACTGAAAAACTGTTTTTT. As protein: CASSPYGGTEKLFF.

V gene TRBV12-3 or TRBV12-4 combines with J gene TRBJ1-1; 8 bases are shared with TRBD1. Trimming removed 5 bases from V and 3 bases from J; junction bases left unmatched: 2. The CDR3 runs to 13 residues. Written as DNA, the CDR3 is TGTGCCAGCAGTCGGACAGGGCACACTGAAGCTTTCTTT. Its translation is CASSRTGHTEAFF.

The V gene is TRBV5-1, the J gene TRBJ1-3, with no clear D. There are 14 residues in the CDR3. Trimming pared 1 base from V and 0 bases from J, leaving 5 bases between. The V gene's germline CDR1 is SGHRS and CDR2 YFSETQ. CDR3 protein: CASSLTDSGNTIYF. Written as DNA, the CDR3 is TGCGCCAGCAGCTTGACAGACTCTGGAAACACCATATATTTT. The variable domain in full, completed from reference TRBV5-1 and TRBJ1-3, reads KAGVTQTPRYLIKTRGQQVTLSCSPISGHRSVSWYQQTPGQGLQFLFEYFSETQRNKGNFPGRFSGRQFSNSRSEMNVSTLELGDSALYLCASSLTDSGNTIYFGEGSWLTVV.

This clone was observed a handful of times. This CDR3 reads CASSPTSGTSAEQYF. CDR3 sequence (DNA): TGCGCCAGCAGCCCGACTAGCGGGACGTCGGCCGAGCAGTACTTC. The chain recombines TRBV5-1 with TRBJ2-7; 11 nucleotides line up with TRBD2. V was clipped by 4 bases and J by 6 bases; unmatched bases: 9. Germline V lookup: CDR1 SGHRS, CDR2 YFSETQ. The CDR3 is 15 amino acids.

This chain links TRBV11-3 with TRBJ2-1; 8 nucleotides match TRBD2. The CDR3 contains 15 residues. V was pared by 5 bases and J by 2 bases, with 5 bases of the junction left unmatched. Germline V gives CDR1 SGHNT, CDR2 YENEEA. For the CDR3, the DNA is TGTGCCAGCAGCGAACACGGGGGGGCCTACAATGAGCAGTTCTTC. Translation gives CASSEHGGAYNEQFF.

This chain joins TRBV1 and TRBJ1-3. TRBV1 is designated a pseudogene. The CDR3 runs 17 residues. CDR3 nucleotide sequence: TGCACCAGCAGCCAAGATGGGGAGGGGTCGAACGGAAACACCATATATTTT. Amino acid sequence: CTSSQDGEGSNGNTIYF.

The V gene is TRBV2, the J gene TRBJ2-3; 8 bases match TRBD2. Germline lookup yields CDR1 SNHLY and CDR2 FYNNEI. The V gene end was trimmed by 2 bases and the J gene end by 5 bases; junction bases not matched to a gene: 18. CDR3 length equals 19 residues. Written as DNA, the CDR3 is TGTGCCAGCAGTGAAAGCATGACCTATCAGCGGGAGTTAGTAGATACGCAGTATTTT. This encodes CASSESMTYQRELVDTQYF.

The rearrangement uses TRBV7-8 and TRBJ1-2; tentatively, D is TRBD1 (5 bases). Germline V gives CDR1 SGHVS, CDR2 FQNEAQ. The CDR3 totals 15 residues. V lost 3 bases and J lost 6, with 17 bases in between. Written as DNA, the CDR3 is TGTGCCAGCAGCTTCTTTGGGGACTCCCGGGATGGCTACACCTTC. It yields the protein CASSFFGDSRDGYTF.

This rearrangement joins TRBV2 to TRBJ1-6; no clear D gene. The germline CDR1 and CDR2 sequences are SNHLY and FYNNEI. V gave up 7 bases and J gave up 4 bases, with 8 bases separating them. The CDR3 spans 13 residues. Written as DNA, the CDR3 is TGTGCCAGCAAGTACGAGTATAATTCACCCCTCCACTTT. Protein: CASKYEYNSPLHF.

The genes are TRBV3-1 (or the pseudogene TRBV3-2) and TRBJ2-1; a weak D match, TRBD2 (6 bases). The CDR3 sequence is 15 residues long. In germline, CDR1 is LGHDT, CDR2 YNNKEL (reference sequence). Deletions cut 6 bases from V and 8 bases from J, with 20 bases between. The CDR3 region is CASRPLAARGDEQFF. The CDR3 DNA is TGTGCCAGCAGGCCGTTAGCGGCGAGAGGCGATGAGCAGTTCTTC.

The genes are TRBV28 and TRBJ1-4; D not resolved. V lost 8 bases and J 4 bases, leaving 20 bases between the germline ends. The CDR3 has 16 residues. Germline V gene data show CDR1 as MDHEN and CDR2 as SYDVKM. Here the CDR3 DNA reads TGTGCCAGCTTTGGCGTTCGGAGGGCGGTTAATGAAAAACTGTTTTTT. This encodes CASFGVRRAVNEKLFF.

In this sample, this clone turned up once. The chain employs TRBV27 and TRBJ1-4; TRBD1 agrees at 12 bases. Germline V gene sequence: CDR1 MNHEY, CDR2 SMNVEV (reference sequence). This CDR3 spans 14 amino acids. With 6 bases clipped from V and 7 bases from J, the junction kept 3 bases outside the gene matches. The CDR3 reads CASSSGQGAEKLFF. The CDR3 nucleotides read TGTGCCAGCAGCTCGGGACAGGGGGCTGAAAAACTGTTTTTT.